The 27 T cell receptor beta chains below were found in one sample sequenced in a study of T cells in women clearing cervical HPV infection. The data were produced by immunoSEQ multiplex PCR, yet TCRdb's version contains in-frame clones alone and is incomplete. This table lists 25,000 to 35,000 clones. The sequenced sample consisted of blood buffy coat. These receptors came from a woman aged 18-70 years with a cervical HPV16 infection that either progressed to CIN3+ or cleared (not recorded which).

The CDR3 here is CATLGPASLYEQYF. The part of the CDR3 DNA that was read is TGTGCCACCCTGGGGCCAGCAAGTCTCTACGAG. The chain links TRBV7-2 to TRBJ2-7; D may be TRBD1 (5 bases). With the read ending 3 residues before the CDR3 end, the germline J gene is used to fill in that end. Germline V CDR1 and CDR2: SGHTA, FQGNSA. CDR3 size: 14 residues. V gave up 10 bases and J gave up 3 bases, with 19 bases separating them.

About this clone: The read terminates 3 residues ahead of where the CDR3 ends, so the germline J gene completes it. This chain links TRBV30 with TRBJ2-7; TRBD1 agrees at 7 bases. V was clipped by 5 bases and J by 5 bases; unmatched bases: 3. The CDR3 has 11 amino acids. The germline CDR1 and CDR2 sequences are GTSNPN and SVGIG (reference sequence). The CDR3 bases that were read are TGTGCCTGGCGACAGGGCCACGAG. It is translated as CAWRQGHE. The full-length CDR3 reads as CAWRQGHEQYF.

Regarding this clone: The CDR3 end falls 3 residues outside the read, so it is completed with the germline J gene. V and J are TRBV20-1 and TRBJ2-3; 7 positions agree with TRBD1. Germline lookup yields CDR1 DFQATT and CDR2 SNEGSKA (reference sequence). The CDR3 sequence is 18 residues long. The DNA read from the CDR3 is TGCAGTGCTAGAGATCCGTCTCGGCGACTTTCAGGGGGAGAGACG. It encodes CSARDPSRRLSGGET. The full CDR3 is CSARDPSRRLSGGETQYF.

Concerning this clone itself: The read ends 3 residues shy of where the CDR3 ends; the end is completed using the germline J gene. The rearrangement uses TRBV30 and TRBJ2-1; TRBD1 is a possible D gene (6 bases). The CDR3 sequence is 14 residues long. V was clipped by 3 bases and J by 4 bases, with 13 bases between them. Germline V CDR1 and CDR2: GTSNPN, SVGIG (reference sequence). The CDR3 sequence is CAWRQGRVYNEQFF. The part of the CDR3 DNA that was read is TGTGCCTGGAGACAGGGTAGAGTATACAATGAG.

As concerns this clone: The CDR3 is cut off 3 residues early in the read; its end comes from the germline J gene. The V call is TRBV2, the J call TRBJ2-3, with 9 bases lining up with TRBD2. The CDR3 runs to 13 residues. The germline gives CDR1 SNHLY, CDR2 FYNNEI. V shed 7 bases, J shed 5 bases, and the junction held 4 bases outside the gene matches. CDR3 sequence: CASMGLAGDTQYF. The CDR3 DNA, read in part, is TGTGCCAGCATGGGACTAGCCGGAGATACG. Together with reference TRBV2 and TRBJ2-3, the CDR3 gives the full variable domain: EPEVTQTPSHQVTQMGQEVILRCVPISNHLYFYWYRQILGQKVEFLVSFYNNEISEKSEIFDDQFSVERPDGSNFTLKIRSTKLEDSAMYFCASMGLAGDTQYFGPGTRLTVL.

With respect to this clone: The read is 3 residues too short to cover the CDR3 end, so that end is filled in from the germline J gene. The chain couples TRBV2 to TRBJ2-7; TRBD2 might be the D (6 bases). The CDR3 loop spans 18 amino acids. V dropped 0 bases and J dropped 1 base, with 19 bases sitting between them. Germline V CDR1 and CDR2: SNHLY, FYNNEI. The sequenced CDR3 bases are TGTGCCAGCAGTGAAGCGCTTCCGGGAGCGGGCTTTTCCTACGAG. It translates to CASSEALPGAGFSYE. The complete CDR3 sequence is CASSEALPGAGFSYEQYF.

Worth noting for this clone: The read ends 3 residues before the CDR3 terminus; that terminus is restored from the germline J gene. V gene TRBV19 combines with J gene TRBJ2-4; TRBD1 is a possible D gene (6 bases). CDR1 LNHDA and CDR2 SQIVND come from the germline V gene (reference sequence). This CDR3 is built from 13 residues. The sequenced part of the CDR3 DNA is TGTGCCAGTAGTGGGGACACCAACTATGGT. It yields the protein CASSGDTNYG. The entire CDR3 reads CASSGDTNYGQYF.

On this clone: The sequenced fragment ends 3 residues before the CDR3 boundary, so the rest is inferred from the germline J gene. V and J are TRBV2 and TRBJ2-2, with TRBD1 matching 7 bases. Germline CDR1 and CDR2: SNHLY and FYNNEI. CDR3 length equals 15 residues. The DNA read from the CDR3 is TGTGCCAGCCAGGACAGGATAACAACTAATGAAAAG. Translated: CASQDRITTNEK. The entire CDR3 sequence reads CASQDRITTNEKLFF.

A note on this clone: With the read ending 3 residues before the CDR3 end, the germline J gene is used to fill in that end. This sequence joins TRBV10-3 and TRBJ2-3; 10 bases align to TRBD1. V trimming: 4 bases; J trimming: 4 bases; junction bases outside the gene matches: 8. This CDR3 spans 16 amino acids. Germline CDR1 ENHRY, CDR2 SYGVKD. The sequenced CDR3 bases are TGTGCCATCAGTGGCAAAGGACAGGGGGGCGCAGATACG. Translating gives CAISGKGQGGADT. The whole CDR3 protein reads CAISGKGQGGADTQYF.

Remarks on this clone: The read stops 3 residues short of the end of the CDR3; the missing end is completed from the germline J gene. The V and J genes are TRBV6-2 or TRBV6-3 and TRBJ2-3, with 7 bases that match TRBD2. Germline CDR1 is MNHEY and CDR2 is SVGEGT. Unmatched junction bases numbered 1, after V lost 8 bases and J lost 2 bases. This CDR3 is built from 12 residues. The sequenced part of the CDR3 DNA is TGTGCCAGCGCGGGGGTCACAGATACG. Protein product: CASAGVTDT. The complete CDR3 reads CASAGVTDTQYF.

A word on this clone: The read comes to an end 3 residues before the CDR3 does, leaving the germline J gene to fill in the end. This chain joins TRBV11-3 and TRBJ2-1; no reliable D call. Germline V gives CDR1 SGHNT, CDR2 YENEEA. The CDR3 runs 15 residues. The ends were cut back, 2 bases at V and 3 bases at J, with 11 bases in the middle. The sequenced part of the CDR3 DNA is TGTGCCAGCAGCTTATCTGAAGAGCGCTACAATGAG. It specifies CASSLSEERYNE. The whole CDR3 protein reads CASSLSEERYNEQFF.

On this clone itself: The CDR3 end falls 3 residues outside the read, so it is completed with the germline J gene. The chain couples TRBV20-1 to TRBJ1-1; D may be TRBD1 (5 bases). The V end lost 5 bases, the J end lost 5 bases, and 12 bases lay between the germline ends. The CDR3 loop spans 12 amino acids. CDR1 is DFQATT and CDR2 is SNEGSKA in the germline V gene (reference sequence). CDR3 DNA (partial): TGCAGTGCTTCCAGGGTTGGGACTGAA. Residues: CSASRVGTE. The full CDR3 protein is CSASRVGTEAFF.

Worth noting for this clone: In the same sample, other DNA sequences code for this CDR3. CDR3 in amino acids: CASSFRRGGNTIYF. The part of the CDR3 DNA that was read is TGTGCCAGCAGCTTTAGGAGGGGCGGAAACACC. The genes are TRBV7-2 and TRBJ1-3; maybe TRBD1 (5 bases). The read terminates 3 residues before the CDR3 end, so the remaining end is supplied by the germline J gene. V shed 3 bases and J shed 4 bases, with 10 bases lying between them. CDR3 length: 14 amino acids. Looked up from germline, CDR1 is SGHTA and CDR2 is FQGNSA.

A word on this clone: The sequence runs out 3 residues before the end of the CDR3; the remainder is reconstructed from the germline J gene. The chain carries TRBV7-9 and TRBJ2-7; D remains ambiguous. The ends were cut back, 1 base at V and 3 bases at J, with 10 bases in the middle. Per the germline V gene, CDR1 is SEHNR and CDR2 is FQNEAQ (reference sequence). The CDR3 has 14 amino acids. The part of the CDR3 DNA that was read is TGTGCCAGCAGCTTAGGGTACGGGTACTACGAG. Translating it yields CASSLGYGYYE. The CDR3 reads in full as CASSLGYGYYEQYF.

Comments on this clone: The CDR3 end is not reached by the read, which stops 3 residues before it; the germline J gene fills it in. The gene calls are TRBV19 and TRBJ1-1; tentatively, D is TRBD1 (6 bases). The germline CDR1 and CDR2 sequences are LNHDA and SQIVND (reference sequence). Trimming left V 0 bases short and J 2 bases short, with 13 bases between. CDR3 length: 16 residues. The covered CDR3 bases are TGTGCCAGTAGTATAGAACTGAACAGGGACAACACTGAA. It is translated as CASSIELNRDNTE. The CDR3 reads in full as CASSIELNRDNTEAFF.

With regard to this clone: Coverage ceases 3 residues before the CDR3 finishes, and the germline J gene fills in the end. The rearrangement links TRBV11-2 to TRBJ2-3; D is possibly TRBD2 (5 bases). This CDR3 has 12 residues. Looked up from germline, CDR1 is SGHAT and CDR2 is FQNNGV. CDR3 loop: CASSLDGETQYF. The part of the CDR3 DNA that was read is TGTGCCAGCAGCTTAGACGGGGAGACG.

For this clone: Read data end 3 residues before the CDR3 end; the end is taken from the germline J gene. The genes are TRBV19 and TRBJ1-4; 10 bases line up with TRBD1. From germline, CDR1 is LNHDA and CDR2 SQIVND (reference sequence). The CDR3 runs 16 residues. Incomplete CDR3 DNA: TGTGCCAGTAGTATCGTTCCGACAGGGGGCCTATCACCA. The encoded protein is CASSIVPTGGLSP. The full-length CDR3 reads as CASSIVPTGGLSPLFF.

Comment on this clone: The CDR3 end is not reached by the read, which stops 3 residues before it; the germline J gene fills it in. The chain is built from TRBV5-1 and TRBJ1-4; D possibly corresponds to TRBD1 (5 bases). Germline V gene lookup returns CDR1 SGHRS and CDR2 YFSETQ. This CDR3 region has 16 residues. The V and J ends lost 2 bases and 0 bases respectively, with 11 bases between them. CDR3 DNA, as far as it was read: TGCGCCAGCAGCTTTACAGGTCTCGCAACTAATGAAAAA. This codes for CASSFTGLATNEK. The entire CDR3 is CASSFTGLATNEKLFF.

As regards this clone: The DNA ends 3 residues before the CDR3 does, and the rest of the CDR3 is filled in from the germline J gene. The chain combines TRBV19 with TRBJ1-1, with 7 bases matching TRBD1. Per germline, CDR1 LNHDA and CDR2 SQIVND (reference sequence). The length of the CDR3 is 13 residues. The CDR3 is CASSIEHRGIAFF. The sequenced CDR3 bases are TGTGCCAGTAGTATAGAACACAGGGGAATC.

About this clone itself: The read ends 3 residues before the CDR3 terminus; that terminus is restored from the germline J gene. The chain employs TRBV19 and TRBJ2-5, with 10 bases identical to TRBD2. Germline trimming cut 7 bases from V and 5 bases from J; bases unmatched to any gene: 7. The CDR3 length is 14 residues. Germline V lookup: CDR1 LNHDA, CDR2 SQIVND (reference sequence). This CDR3 reads CASKAGGPGETQYF. The CDR3 DNA, read in part, is TGTGCCAGTAAAGCGGGAGGGCCGGGCGAGACC.

Details on this clone: The DNA ends 3 residues before the CDR3 does, and the rest of the CDR3 is filled in from the germline J gene. Different DNA sequences within this sample yield the same CDR3. V and J are TRBV18 and TRBJ1-2; D uncertain. This CDR3 has 16 amino acids. CDR1 and CDR2 from the germline V gene are KGHSH and LQKENI. The sequenced part of the CDR3 DNA is TGTGCCAGCTCACCCTGGACTAGCGGGAGGACGGAGGAC. Amino acids: CASSPWTSGRTED. The full CDR3 protein is CASSPWTSGRTEDYTF.

In the case of this clone: The CDR3 is cut off 3 residues early in the read; its end comes from the germline J gene. The chain has TRBV27 and TRBJ2-5; 9 bases are a match to TRBD2. CDR1 and CDR2 from the germline V gene are MNHEY and SMNVEV (reference sequence). Trimming at V came to 4 bases and at J to 2 bases, leaving 2 bases not matched to a gene. The CDR3 is 14 residues long. CDR3 residues: CASSSSGRQETQYF. Partial CDR3 DNA: TGTGCCAGCAGTTCAAGCGGGAGGCAAGAGACC.

On this clone itself: With the read ending 3 residues before the CDR3 end, the germline J gene is used to fill in that end. This chain uses TRBV19 with TRBJ2-2; D perhaps matches TRBD1 (6 bases). From germline, CDR1 is LNHDA and CDR2 SQIVND (reference sequence). This CDR3 spans 14 amino acids. The part of the CDR3 DNA that was read is TGTGCCAGTAAGGCCCACAGGGTGGGTGAAAAG. This sequence encodes CASKAHRVGEK. The full CDR3 protein reads CASKAHRVGEKLFF. The full variable domain, its missing parts supplied by reference TRBV19 and TRBJ2-2, is DGGITQSPKYLFRKEGQNVTLSCEQNLNHDAMYWYRQDPGQGLRLIYYSQIVNDFQKGDIAEGYSVSREKKESFPLTVTSAQKNPTAFYLCASKAHRVGEKLFFGEGSRLTVL.

A word on this clone: From the germline J gene comes the end of the CDR3, since the read stops 3 residues before it. The chain combines TRBV12-3 or TRBV12-4 with TRBJ2-4; 11 nucleotides align to TRBD1. This CDR3 is built from 13 residues. The CDR3 spells CASRDRGRRGQYF. The CDR3 bases that were read are TGTGCCAGCAGGGACAGGGGGCGAAGAGGT.

On this clone itself: The read comes to an end 3 residues before the CDR3 does, leaving the germline J gene to fill in the end. The chain couples TRBV20-1 to TRBJ2-3; 9 nucleotides line up with TRBD2. The CDR3 covers 16 residues. V shed 6 bases and J 2 bases; nucleotides not matched to a gene: 12. The V gene's germline CDR1 is DFQATT and CDR2 SNEGSKA (reference sequence). CDR3 DNA, as far as it was read: TGCAGTGCGCCCGATCGGACTAGCGAAGACACAGATACG. Protein sequence: CSAPDRTSEDTDT. Given in full, the CDR3 is CSAPDRTSEDTDTQYF.

With regard to this clone: The CDR3 end lies 3 residues beyond the end of the read and is filled in from the germline J gene. The chain carries TRBV5-1 and TRBJ2-5, with D perhaps matching TRBD1 (5 bases). There are 13 residues in the CDR3. V was shortened by 2 bases and J by 5 bases, with 10 bases between the two germline ends. Germline values: CDR1 SGHRS, CDR2 YFSETQ. CDR3 DNA, as far as it was read: TGCGCCAGCAGCTTTCAGGGTGCGGAGACC. It translates to CASSFQGAET. The entire CDR3 reads CASSFQGAETQYF. The full variable domain, completed using reference TRBV5-1 and TRBJ2-5, is KAGVTQTPRYLIKTRGQQVTLSCSPISGHRSVSWYQQTPGQGLQFLFEYFSETQRNKGNFPGRFSGRQFSNSRSEMNVSTLELGDSALYLCASSFQGAETQYFGPGTRLLVL.

Worth noting for this clone: The CDR3 end lies 3 residues beyond the end of the read and is filled in from the germline J gene. Other DNA variants within this sample encode the same CDR3. The chain links TRBV7-6 to TRBJ2-5; a possible D gene is TRBD2 (5 bases). The CDR3 spans 15 residues. Germline V lookup: CDR1 SGHVS, CDR2 FNYEAQ. V lost 5 bases and J 5 bases, leaving 18 bases between the germline ends. The sequenced part of the CDR3 DNA is TGTGCCAGCAGCCCTGTACGGGGTAGTGGCGAGACC. Translation: CASSPVRGSGET. The entire CDR3 is CASSPVRGSGETQYF.